This TCR beta chain was recorded in a study of CD8 T cells in Susac syndrome. This CDR3 is built from 13 residues. Per the germline V gene, CDR1 is MNHEY and CDR2 is SVGEGT. V was trimmed by 2 bases and J by 8 bases, leaving 9 bases between them. An input of roughly 0.5 to 1 ug of RNA was subjected to reverse transcription using random hexamers. The amplification used immunoSEQ multiplex PCR on TCR beta CDR3; it spanned 54 Vbeta and 13 Jbeta. TCRdb re-called the immunoSEQ multiplex PCR reads with MiXCR, one entry per CDR3 protein. The data contain fewer than 350,000 distinct CDR3 sequences, about 91% of them singletons.

Sequences were obtained from CD8+ T cells from PBMCs. The sequence derives from a human donor with multiple sclerosis. The V gene is TRBV6-2 or TRBV6-3, the J gene TRBJ2-2; TRBD2 might be the D (5 bases). The CDR3 protein is CASSYSGDGELFF. CDR3 DNA sequence: TGTGCCAGCAGTTACAGCGGAGATGGGGAGCTGTTTTTT.